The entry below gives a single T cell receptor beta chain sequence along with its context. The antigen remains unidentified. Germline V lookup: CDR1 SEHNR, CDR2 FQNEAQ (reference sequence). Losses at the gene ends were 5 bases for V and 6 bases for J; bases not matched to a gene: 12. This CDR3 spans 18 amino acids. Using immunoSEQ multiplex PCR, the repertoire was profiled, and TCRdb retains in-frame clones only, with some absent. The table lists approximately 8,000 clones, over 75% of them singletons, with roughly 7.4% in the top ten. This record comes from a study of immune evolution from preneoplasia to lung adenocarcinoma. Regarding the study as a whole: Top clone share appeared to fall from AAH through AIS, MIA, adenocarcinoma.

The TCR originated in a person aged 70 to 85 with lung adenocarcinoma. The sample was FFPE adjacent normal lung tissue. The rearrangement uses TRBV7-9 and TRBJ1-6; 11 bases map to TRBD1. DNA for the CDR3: TGTGCCAGCAGCCGAGCGGCCTCCGGGACAGGGGGTAATTCACCCCTCCACTTT. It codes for CASSRAASGTGGNSPLHF. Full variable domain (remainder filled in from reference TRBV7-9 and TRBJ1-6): DTGVSQNPRHKITKRGQNVTFRCDPISEHNRLYWYRQTLGQGPEFLTYFQNEAQLEKSRLLSDRFSAERPKGSFSTLEIQRTEQGDSAMYLCASSRAASGTGGNSPLHFGNGTRLTVT.